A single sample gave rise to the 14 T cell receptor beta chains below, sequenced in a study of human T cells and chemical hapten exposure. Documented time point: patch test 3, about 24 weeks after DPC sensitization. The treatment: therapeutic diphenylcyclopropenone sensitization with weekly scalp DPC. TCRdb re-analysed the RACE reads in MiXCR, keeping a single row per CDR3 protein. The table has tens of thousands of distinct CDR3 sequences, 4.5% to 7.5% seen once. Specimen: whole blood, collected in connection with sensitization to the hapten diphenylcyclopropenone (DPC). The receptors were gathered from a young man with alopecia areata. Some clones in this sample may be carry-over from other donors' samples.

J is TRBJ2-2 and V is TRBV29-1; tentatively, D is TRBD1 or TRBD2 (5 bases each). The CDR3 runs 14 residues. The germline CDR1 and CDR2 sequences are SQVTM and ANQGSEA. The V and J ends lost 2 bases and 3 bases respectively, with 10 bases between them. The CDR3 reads CSVEKGTYTGELFF. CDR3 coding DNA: TGCAGCGTTGAAAAGGGGACCTACACCGGGGAGCTGTTTTTT.

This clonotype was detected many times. The CDR3 DNA follows: TGTGCCAGCAGTTTAGGCAGCCCCTTGACCAACTATGGCTACACCTTC. It is translated as CASSLGSPLTNYGYTF. The chain is built from TRBV12-3 or TRBV12-4 and TRBJ1-2, with D hard to call. This CDR3 region has 16 residues. With 1 base removed from V and 2 bases from J, the gap between germline ends came to 14 bases.

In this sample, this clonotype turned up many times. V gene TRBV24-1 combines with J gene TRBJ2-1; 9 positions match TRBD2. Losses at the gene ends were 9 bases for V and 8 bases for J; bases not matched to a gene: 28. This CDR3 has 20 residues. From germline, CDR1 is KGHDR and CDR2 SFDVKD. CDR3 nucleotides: TGTGCCACCCCTGAGGGACTAGCTCTCTTCGGACTAGCTCTCTTCGATGAGCAGTTCTTC. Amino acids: CATPEGLALFGLALFDEQFF.

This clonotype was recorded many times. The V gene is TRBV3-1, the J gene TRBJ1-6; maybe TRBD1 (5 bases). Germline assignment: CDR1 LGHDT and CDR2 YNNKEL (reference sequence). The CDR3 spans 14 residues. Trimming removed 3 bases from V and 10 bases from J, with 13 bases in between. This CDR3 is CASSHGQGRSPLHF. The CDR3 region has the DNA TGTGCCAGCAGCCACGGTCAGGGCCGCTCACCCCTCCACTTT.

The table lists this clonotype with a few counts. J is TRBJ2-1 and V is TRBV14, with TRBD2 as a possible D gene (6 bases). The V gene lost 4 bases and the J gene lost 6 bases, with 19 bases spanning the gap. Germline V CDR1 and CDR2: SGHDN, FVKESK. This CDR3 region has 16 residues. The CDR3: CASSLRDLPMSNEQFF. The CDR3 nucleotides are TGTGCCAGCAGCCTTAGGGACTTACCAATGTCCAATGAGCAGTTCTTC. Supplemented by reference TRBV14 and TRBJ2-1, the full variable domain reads EAGVTQFPSHSVIEKGQTVTLRCDPISGHDNLYWYRRVMGKEIKFLLHFVKESKQDESGMPNNRFLAERTGGTYSTLKVQPAELEDSGVYFCASSLRDLPMSNEQFFGPGTRLTVL.

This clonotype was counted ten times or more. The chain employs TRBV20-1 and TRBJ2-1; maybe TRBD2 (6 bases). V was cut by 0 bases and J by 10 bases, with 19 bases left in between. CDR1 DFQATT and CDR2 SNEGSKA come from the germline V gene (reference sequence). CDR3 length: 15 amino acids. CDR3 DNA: TGCAGTGCTAGAGATTTAACACCGGGACTTTGGGAGCAGTTCTTC. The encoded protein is CSARDLTPGLWEQFF.

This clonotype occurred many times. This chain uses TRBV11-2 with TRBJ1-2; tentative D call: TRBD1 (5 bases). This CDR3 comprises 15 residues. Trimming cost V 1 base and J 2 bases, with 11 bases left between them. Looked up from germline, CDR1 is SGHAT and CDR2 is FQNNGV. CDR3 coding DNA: TGTGCCAGCAGCTTAGCAGGGAACGCGAACTATGGCTACACCTTC. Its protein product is CASSLAGNANYGYTF.

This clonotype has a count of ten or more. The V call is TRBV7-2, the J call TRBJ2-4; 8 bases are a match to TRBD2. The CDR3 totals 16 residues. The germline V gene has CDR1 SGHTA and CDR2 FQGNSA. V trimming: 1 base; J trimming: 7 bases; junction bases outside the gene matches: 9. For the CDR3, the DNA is TGTGCCAGCAGCTTAGAGGGTGGCGGGGGGAGGAACATTCAGTACTTC. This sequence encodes CASSLEGGGGRNIQYF.

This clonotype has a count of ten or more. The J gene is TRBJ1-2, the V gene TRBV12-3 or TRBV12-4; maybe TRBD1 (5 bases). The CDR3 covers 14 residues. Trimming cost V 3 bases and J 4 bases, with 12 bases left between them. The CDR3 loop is CASSLGRDGYGYTF. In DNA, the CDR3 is TGTGCCAGCAGTTTGGGCAGGGATGGCTATGGCTACACCTTC.

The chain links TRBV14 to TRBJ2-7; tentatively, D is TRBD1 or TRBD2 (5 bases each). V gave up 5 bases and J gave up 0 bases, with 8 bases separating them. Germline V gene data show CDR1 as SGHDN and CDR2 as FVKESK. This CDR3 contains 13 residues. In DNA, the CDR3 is TGTGCCAGCAGCTCTGGGGGCTCCTACGAGCAGTACTTC. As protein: CASSSGGSYEQYF.

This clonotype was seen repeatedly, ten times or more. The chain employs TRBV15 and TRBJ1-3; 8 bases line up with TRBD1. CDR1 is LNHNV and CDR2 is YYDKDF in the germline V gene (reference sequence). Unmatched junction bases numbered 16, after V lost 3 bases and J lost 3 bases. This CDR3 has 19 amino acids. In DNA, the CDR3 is TGTGCCACCAGCAGGGGCTTGGACAGGGCCCGCGCTGGTGGAAACACCATATATTTT. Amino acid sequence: CATSRGLDRARAGGNTIYF.

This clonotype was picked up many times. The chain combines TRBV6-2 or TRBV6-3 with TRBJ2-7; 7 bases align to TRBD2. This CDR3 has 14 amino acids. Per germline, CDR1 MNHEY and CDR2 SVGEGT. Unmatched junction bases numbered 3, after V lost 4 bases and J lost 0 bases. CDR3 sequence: CASSFWTSSYEQYF. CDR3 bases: TGTGCCAGCAGTTTCTGGACTAGCTCCTACGAGCAGTACTTC.

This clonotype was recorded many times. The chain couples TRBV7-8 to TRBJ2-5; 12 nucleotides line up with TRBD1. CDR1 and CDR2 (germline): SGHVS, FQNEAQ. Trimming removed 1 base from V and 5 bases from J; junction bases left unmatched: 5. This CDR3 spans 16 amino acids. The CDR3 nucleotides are TGTGCCAGCAGCTTAGTGGGGACAGGGGGCTCGGAGACCCAGTACTTC. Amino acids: CASSLVGTGGSETQYF. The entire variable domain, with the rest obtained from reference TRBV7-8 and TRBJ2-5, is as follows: GAGVSQSPRYKVAKRGQDVALRCDPISGHVSLFWYQQALGQGPEFLTYFQNEAQLDKSGLPSDRFFAERPEGSVSTLKIQRTQQEDSAVYLCASSLVGTGGSETQYFGPGTRLLVL.

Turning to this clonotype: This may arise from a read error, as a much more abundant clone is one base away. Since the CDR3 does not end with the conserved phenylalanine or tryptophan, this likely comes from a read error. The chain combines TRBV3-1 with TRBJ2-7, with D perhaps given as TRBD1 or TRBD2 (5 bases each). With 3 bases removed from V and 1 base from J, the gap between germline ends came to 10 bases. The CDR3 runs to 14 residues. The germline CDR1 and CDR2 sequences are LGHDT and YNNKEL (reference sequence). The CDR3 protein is CASSHRDGSYEQYI. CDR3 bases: TGTGCCAGCAGCCACCGGGACGGATCCTACGAGCAGTACATC.